The next 21 T cell receptor beta chains were all read from a single sample in a study of cytomegalovirus exposure and HLA in healthy donors. PCR employed 60 Vbeta and 13 Jbeta primers. Only in-frame clones appear in the TCRdb table, and some are missing; sequencing was by immunoSEQ multiplex PCR. Here the sample spans under 70,000 clones, approximately 67% being singletons. Specimen: PBMCs. The receptors were sampled from a woman aged 25-40 years in good health and CMV-seronegative.

The chain has TRBV18 and TRBJ2-5; no clear D. The CDR3 loop spans 13 amino acids. Trimming cost V 0 bases and J 2 bases, with 4 bases left between them. In germline, CDR1 is KGHSH, CDR2 LQKENI. The CDR3 spells CASSPPPQETQYF. CDR3 in DNA: TGTGCCAGCTCACCACCCCCACAAGAGACCCAGTACTTC.

The gene calls are TRBV15 and TRBJ2-7; TRBD1 matches 7 bases. V lost 2 bases, J lost 3 bases, and 7 bases stayed unmatched. Germline V gene lookup returns CDR1 LNHNV and CDR2 YYDKDF (reference sequence). The length of the CDR3 is 15 residues. CDR3: CATSRFKTGNYEQYF. CDR3 nucleotide sequence: TGTGCCACCAGCAGATTTAAGACAGGGAACTACGAGCAGTACTTC.

For the CDR3, the DNA is TGCGCCAGCAGCCGAGGGGTGGGGGCCAGCAGCTTTACCTACGAGCAGTACTTC. Translated: CASSRGVGASSFTYEQYF. This chain connects TRBV4-3 to TRBJ2-7; TRBD1 is a possible D gene (6 bases). Germline-derived CDR1 and CDR2 are LGHNA and YSLEER. This CDR3 has 18 amino acids. Trimming pared 4 bases from V and 2 bases from J, leaving 24 bases between.

This clone was recorded a few times. J is TRBJ1-2 and V is TRBV10-2, with D uncertain. CDR1 is WSHSY and CDR2 is SAAADI in the germline V gene. V lost 4 bases and J lost 3, with 9 bases in between. The CDR3 length is 13 residues. The CDR3, as DNA: TGCGCCAGCAGTGTTGAAACGGACTATGGCTACACCTTC. It specifies CASSVETDYGYTF.

This clone has just one count. The chain employs TRBV2 and TRBJ2-3; the D is unclear. The germline CDR1 and CDR2 sequences are SNHLY and FYNNEI. V was trimmed by 2 bases and J by 2 bases, leaving 11 bases between them. The length of the CDR3 is 15 residues. Written as DNA, the CDR3 is TGTGCCAGCAGTGAATCACGACAAACCACAGATACGCAGTATTTT. Amino acids: CASSESRQTTDTQYF. Full variable domain (rest looked up from reference TRBV2 and TRBJ2-3): EPEVTQTPSHQVTQMGQEVILRCVPISNHLYFYWYRQILGQKVEFLVSFYNNEISEKSEIFDDQFSVERPDGSNFTLKIRSTKLEDSAMYFCASSESRQTTDTQYFGPGTRLTVL.

This chain links TRBV7-3 with TRBJ2-3, with 7 bases matching TRBD2. The CDR3 runs 14 residues. The junction had 1 base not matched to a gene; V was cut back by 2 bases and J by 2 bases. Germline V gives CDR1 SGHTA, CDR2 FQGTGA. The CDR3 DNA follows: TGTGCCAGCAGCTTACGGGGGGACACAGATACGCAGTATTTT. This translates into CASSLRGDTDTQYF. The variable domain in full, completed from reference TRBV7-3 and TRBJ2-3, reads GAGVSQTPSNKVTEKGKYVELRCDPISGHTALYWYRQSLGQGPEFLIYFQGTGAADDSGLPNDRFFAVRPEGSVSTLKIQRTERGDSAVYLCASSLRGDTDTQYFGPGTRLTVL.

The rearrangement uses TRBV19 and TRBJ1-3; 8 bases are a match to TRBD1. The CDR3 has 14 residues. Per germline, CDR1 LNHDA and CDR2 SQIVND (reference sequence). The J segment lost 4 bases and the V segment lost 8 bases, leaving 7 bases of the junction unmatched. The CDR3 DNA is TGTGCCAGTGGCGACAGGGGATCCGGAAACACCATATATTTT. Residues: CASGDRGSGNTIYF. The complete variable domain, with remaining parts taken from reference TRBV19 and TRBJ1-3, reads DGGITQSPKYLFRKEGQNVTLSCEQNLNHDAMYWYRQDPGQGLRLIYYSQIVNDFQKGDIAEGYSVSREKKESFPLTVTSAQKNPTAFYLCASGDRGSGNTIYFGEGSWLTVV.

This chain joins TRBV30 and TRBJ1-1; TRBD1 aligns across 8 bases. The CDR3 runs to 13 residues. Germline CDR1 and CDR2: GTSNPN and SVGIG (reference sequence). Trimming cost V 4 bases and J 5 bases; bases outside gene matches: 6. The CDR3 DNA reads as TGTGCCTGGACTCGGACAGGGAGAACTGAAGCTTTCTTT. Encoded protein: CAWTRTGRTEAFF.

As DNA, the CDR3 is TGTGCCAGCAGTAGGGACAGGGGACAGTATGGCTACACCTTC. Its protein is CASSRDRGQYGYTF. This chain links TRBV27 with TRBJ1-2; 10 bases map to TRBD1. Germline CDR1 MNHEY, CDR2 SMNVEV (reference sequence). V lost 5 bases, J lost 5 bases, and 5 bases stayed unmatched. CDR3 length: 14 residues.

This clone was observed a handful of times. The chain combines TRBV4-2 with TRBJ1-1, with a tentative D call TRBD1 (5 bases). V lost 0 bases to trimming and J lost 4 bases, with 9 bases between them. Germline assignment: CDR1 LGHNA and CDR2 YNFKEQ. The CDR3 totals 14 residues. In DNA, the CDR3 is TGTGCCAGCAGCCAAGACGACAGTATCACTGAAGCTTTCTTT. Translating it yields CASSQDDSITEAFF.

The chain combines TRBV27 with TRBJ2-7; 11 nucleotides align to TRBD1. The CDR3 sequence is 15 residues long. CDR1 is MNHEY and CDR2 is SMNVEV in the germline V gene (reference sequence). Trimming cost V 4 bases and J 3 bases; bases outside gene matches: 5. The CDR3 DNA reads as TGTGCCAGCAGTTGGTCCGGGACAGGGGGCTACGAGCAGTACTTC. Translating it yields CASSWSGTGGYEQYF.

The rearrangement uses TRBV9 and TRBJ2-7; tentative D call: TRBD2 (5 bases). This CDR3 spans 16 amino acids. Trimming shortened V by 0 bases and J by 4 bases, and 17 bases separated the two germline ends. Germline V gene lookup returns CDR1 SGDLS and CDR2 YYNGEE. The CDR3 DNA is TGTGCCAGCAGCGTAGGGAACGAGAAAGCGGCATACGAGCAGTACTTC. Encoded protein: CASSVGNEKAAYEQYF.

This chain joins TRBV7-9 and TRBJ2-4; 12 bases agree with TRBD2. J gave up 8 bases and V 5 bases, and 13 bases lay outside the gene matches. CDR1 is SEHNR, CDR2 FQNEAQ, per germline (reference sequence). This CDR3 spans 17 amino acids. This CDR3 is CASSLMGLAGGLDIQYF. The CDR3 DNA reads as TGTGCCAGCAGCCTTATGGGGCTAGCGGGGGGGCTGGACATTCAGTACTTC.

Points on this clone: One end of the junction is discordant with germline, which a read error may explain. The chain has TRBV7-9 and TRBJ2-5, with D maybe TRBD2 (5 bases). The CDR3 totals 15 residues. CDR1 and CDR2 from the germline V gene are SEHNR and FQNEAQ (reference sequence). CDR3 nucleotide sequence: TGTTCCAGCAGCCCCCCCTGGGAGCCAAAAGAGGCCCAGTACTTC. Residues: CSSSPPWEPKEAQYF.

Comments on this clone: A much larger clone is a single base away; this may be a read error. The chain links TRBV4-3 to TRBJ2-7, with 9 positions matching TRBD2. Germline V gene sequence: CDR1 LGHNA, CDR2 YSLEER. The CDR3 has 16 amino acids. The CDR3 loop reads CANSQDFLAGLYEQYF. The CDR3 nucleotides are TGCGCCAACAGCCAAGATTTCCTAGCGGGACTTTACGAGCAGTACTTC.

The DNA for the CDR3 is TGCGCCAGCAGCTTGGCACAGGGTCAAGGGGGCTACACCTTC. This gives the protein CASSLAQGQGGYTF. V usage is TRBV5-1 and J usage is TRBJ1-2; D may be TRBD1 (6 bases). CDR1 SGHRS and CDR2 YFSETQ come from the germline V gene. The CDR3 has 14 amino acids. The V end lost 0 bases, the J end lost 8 bases, and 14 bases lay between the germline ends.

The rearrangement joins TRBV5-4 to TRBJ2-7, with TRBD1 matching 8 bases. Germline values: CDR1 SGHNT, CDR2 YYREEE (reference sequence). V was clipped by 4 bases and J by 7 bases; unmatched bases: 19. The CDR3 contains 17 residues. The CDR3 sequence is CASSPKTGQGNPLEQYF. The CDR3 nucleotides are TGTGCCAGCAGCCCGAAGACCGGACAGGGAAATCCCCTGGAGCAGTACTTC.

The CDR3 DNA reads as TGTGCCAGCAGTTTCCCGCGACTCAATGAGCAGTTCTTC. It encodes CASSFPRLNEQFF. The V gene is TRBV28, the J gene TRBJ2-1; D is unresolved. The CDR3 loop spans 13 amino acids. Per the germline V gene, CDR1 is MDHEN and CDR2 is SYDVKM. Trimming left V 3 bases short and J 6 bases short, with 9 bases between. Filled out from reference TRBV28 and TRBJ2-1, the complete variable domain reads DVKVTQSSRYLVKRTGEKVFLECVQDMDHENMFWYRQDPGLGLRLIYFSYDVKMKEKGDIPEGYSVSREKKERFSLILESASTNQTSMYLCASSFPRLNEQFFGPGTRLTVL.

The V call is TRBV4-1, the J call TRBJ2-7, with D maybe TRBD2 (5 bases). V was pared by 0 bases and J by 6 bases, with 9 bases between. This CDR3 is built from 13 residues. Germline V gene lookup returns CDR1 MGHRA and CDR2 YSYEKL. DNA for the CDR3: TGCGCCAGCAGCCAAGATCGGGGTCCCGAGCAGTACTTC. Its translation: CASSQDRGPEQYF.

Only a few counts were recorded for this clone. The J gene is TRBJ2-7, the V gene TRBV28; possibly TRBD1 for D (6 bases). There are 16 residues in the CDR3. Germline V CDR1 and CDR2: MDHEN, SYDVKM. Trimming cost V 4 bases and J 0 bases, with 16 bases left between them. The CDR3 DNA reads TGTGCCAGCAGTTCCCACAGGGATACGAGCTCCTACGAGCAGTACTTC. Translation gives CASSSHRDTSSYEQYF.

The chain employs TRBV7-3 and TRBJ2-1, with D possibly being TRBD1 (6 bases). CDR3 length: 15 amino acids. V lost 1 base to trimming and J lost 3 bases, with 10 bases between them. Germline V gene sequence: CDR1 SGHTA, CDR2 FQGTGA. The CDR3 sequence is CASSLIGQSYNEQFF. CDR3 sequence (DNA): TGTGCCAGCAGCTTAATCGGACAGAGCTACAATGAGCAGTTCTTC.